This T cell receptor (beta chain) was observed in a study of blood T cells in healthy people across ages. Study results and limitations: Total diversity from one million sequenced T cells was likely underestimated. Significant beta diversity loss was already apparent by age approximately 36, declining roughly linearly.

A second PCR of roughly 7 to 11 cycles used a sample-barcoded 5' primer and a J-beta primer mix. Each sample provided no less than 2.5 million CDR3-containing paired-end reads. MiXCR was run by TCRdb on the 5' RACE reads, yielding one entry per CDR3 protein. The repertoire holds hundreds of thousands of distinct CDR3 sequences, with around 62% as singletons. The CDR3 covers 15 residues. Trimming pared 2 bases from V and 8 bases from J, leaving 19 bases between. Germline V gene data show CDR1 as SQVTM and CDR2 as ANQGSEA. Remarks on this clonotype: What it binds is not known.

Sequencing was carried out using blood. The gene calls are TRBV29-1 and TRBJ2-1, with D perhaps being TRBD1 or TRBD2 (5 bases each). This TCR was recovered from a man younger than 45 in good health. In DNA form, the CDR3 reads TGCAGCGTTGAATTAGCCGGGACGGGGATTTATGAGCAGTTCTTC. Translating gives CSVELAGTGIYEQFF.